The entry below gives a single T cell receptor (beta chain) sequence along with its context. The entry originates in a study of blood T cell repertoires in COVID-19. Whole-study context: Sources were T cells, B-cell-depleted T cells, or PBMCs; the material itself was cDNA or gDNA.

In the source study's methods: How many nucleated cells were present was estimated from reference gene primer amplification. Sequencing used immunoSEQ multiplex PCR; TCRdb keeps in-frame clones, though not all of them. That table gives V, J and clone size, and the DNA gave D and trimming. The sample lists fewer than 250,000 clones, about 87% occurring once. Trimming removed 2 bases from V and 1 base from J; junction bases left unmatched: 8. Germline CDR1 and CDR2: SGHTA and FQGNSA. The CDR3 loop spans 17 amino acids. The rearrangement uses TRBV7-2 and TRBJ1-3; 7 positions match TRBD1. The TCR comes from a man aged 55 to 70 with acute or convalescent COVID-19. Specimen: peripheral blood. This CDR3 is CASSLTPPGGSGNTIYF. CDR3 bases: TGTGCCAGCAGCTTAACGCCCCCAGGGGGTTCTGGAAACACCATATATTTT. Supplemented by reference TRBV7-2 and TRBJ1-3, the full variable domain reads GAGVSQSPSNKVTEKGKDVELRCDPISGHTALYWYRQSLGQGLEFLIYFQGNSAPDKSGLPSDRFSAERTGGSVSTLTIQRTQQEDSAVYLCASSLTPPGGSGNTIYFGEGSWLTVV.